The source of this TCR beta chain is a study of blood T cell repertoires in COVID-19. The overall study: Some COVID-19 samples were acute and others convalescent; all came from the United States, Italy and Spain. PBMCs, B-cell-depleted T cells, or T cells were the source of the cDNA or gDNA that made up the material.

Germline lookup yields CDR1 MNHEY and CDR2 SVGAGI. This CDR3 is built from 15 residues. The V segment lost 0 bases and the J segment 6 bases; nucleotides outside the gene matches: 5. Produced via immunoSEQ multiplex PCR; TCRdb's table is partial and in-frame only. Here the sample spans about 130,000 clones, over 75% being singletons. This chain links TRBV6-5 with TRBJ1-5; the match to TRBD1 covers 7 bases. This sequence originates from a man older than 75 with active or convalescent COVID-19. Sequenced input: peripheral blood. In DNA, the CDR3 is TGTGCCAGCAGTTACTCGATCGCAGGGGGTCAGCCCCAGCATTTT. Protein sequence: CASSYSIAGGQPQHF.